These T cell receptor beta chains were read from a single sample in a study of blood T cell repertoires in COVID-19. The data were produced by immunoSEQ multiplex PCR, yet TCRdb's version contains in-frame clones alone and is incomplete. Among about 400,000 clones listed, around 89% were seen once. The specimen sequenced was peripheral blood. The origin of the receptors is a woman in her twenties or thirties with acute or convalescent COVID-19. The CDR3 runs from the conserved cysteine through the conserved F or W.

j_call v_call cdr3_aa
TRBJ2-7 TRBV4-1 CASSPLAGAGDEQYF
TRBJ2-7 TRBV5-5 CASSLGTGGYEQYF
TRBJ2-7 TRBV28 CASSLGGAVSYEQYF
TRBJ2-5 TRBV18 CASSPGTSETQYF
TRBJ2-2 TRBV7-6 CASSLAQGTGELFF
TRBJ1-6 TRBV11-1 CASSKRDPNSPLHF
TRBJ2-7 TRBV28 CASSLTGGREQYF
TRBJ1-5 TRBV3-1/TRBV3-2 CASSQGYSLVGSNQPQHF
TRBJ2-3 TRBV5-8 CASSLRQGSTDTQYF
TRBJ1-2 TRBV19 CASSVVERLGYGYTF
TRBJ1-1 TRBV6-5 CASSYSGTVNTEAFF
TRBJ2-7 TRBV4-1 CASSQGPGGYEQYF
TRBJ1-2 TRBV12-5 CASGLPRDREDGYTF
TRBJ2-7 TRBV14 CASSQDGQEPYEQYF
TRBJ1-5 TRBV6-5 CASSQLGVGQPQHF
TRBJ1-1 TRBV6-6 CASTQTGSTEAFF
TRBJ2-2 TRBV6-5 CASRQGYTGELFF
TRBJ2-3 TRBV24-1 CATSELAGGSSDTQYF
TRBJ1-2 TRBV7-3 CASSLRDRSDYGYTF
TRBJ2-5 TRBV7-9 CASSPHPTAKETQYF
TRBJ2-5 TRBV4-1 CASSQPGQKVTQYF
TRBJ2-4 TRBV3-1/TRBV3-2 CASSQRGIQYF
TRBJ2-3 TRBV5-4 CASSFGSGTQYF
TRBJ1-5 TRBV23-1 CASSQHRDRGFEHNQPQHF
TRBJ1-1 TRBV5-1 CASSRPGGQMNTEAFF
TRBJ2-1 TRBV2 CASSGSTGGSYNEQFF
TRBJ2-7 TRBV3-1/TRBV3-2 CASRQGQVGEQYF
TRBJ2-3 TRBV6-6 CASSGLATDTQYF